The rows below give T cell receptor beta chains drawn from one sample of a study of T cells in Graves' hyperthyroidism and ophthalmopathy. MiXCR, run by TCRdb on the multiplex PCR reads, gives a single entry per CDR3 protein. The sample includes approximately 600,000 distinct CDR3 sequences, about 15% of them seen just once. Sequenced input: blood. All receptors derive from a woman in her thirties with Graves' hyperthyroidism that later progressed to Graves' ophthalmopathy. Each CDR3 is given with its conserved first and last residue. Fields, in order: V gene, D gene, CDR3 protein. D genes are given only for firm matches.

TRBV27 TRBD2 CASSRRTSGPSYEQYF
TRBV30 NA CAWSVTDTQYF
TRBV2 TRBD1 CASTAGQGKSGYTF
TRBV19 TRBD1 CASSIRDSTNQPQHF
TRBV18 NA CASSLTLGNYEQYF
TRBV10-3 NA CAISVSEAGEQFF
TRBV6-1 TRBD2 CASTGGGAETQYF
TRBV5-1 NA CASSGSARDTEAFF
TRBV3-1 TRBD2 CASSPPTSGSYNEQFF
TRBV2 TRBD1 CASTQTGDTIYF
TRBV19 TRBD1 CASSLTGSTDQPQHF
TRBV14 NA CASSQDTVYNSPLHF
TRBV5-1 NA CASSLEPRETQYF
TRBV20-1 NA CSAIAPLLYEQYF
TRBV20-1 NA CSARGDGKMSYEQYF
TRBV7-9 NA CASSLGQKVTEAFF
TRBV11-2 NA CASSSRGRFESTYEQYF
TRBV5-1 NA CASSWDSGITYEQYF
TRBV9 TRBD1 CASSPQTGVYTGELFF
TRBV5-1 TRBD1 CASSLFPGQGKYEQYF
TRBV6-1 TRBD1 CASSARQGDQPQHF
TRBV7-2 NA CASSLPAIPSADTQYF
TRBV3-1 NA CASSPTPEVTGELFF
TRBV29-1 NA CSVETSSPSEQFF
TRBV3-1 NA CASSQDFLQTNYGYTF
TRBV30 TRBD2 CAFRGSGTYEQFF
TRBV6-2/TRBV6-3 NA CASSYLPTSKNTYF
TRBV24-1 TRBD2 CATGGGGGASPLSGANVLTF
TRBV7-8 NA CASSFWGDIPYEQYF
TRBV2 TRBD1 CAGGQGGEQYF
TRBV7-2 TRBD1 CASSTQQGANYGYTF
TRBV6-1 NA CASSQTPGTSYNEQFF
TRBV6-6 TRBD1 CASSYPLPQGSDNEKLFF
TRBV29-1 NA CSVEFGIDEQYF
TRBV14 NA CASSPQGKLANYGYTF
TRBV11-2 NA CASSSRSGNYGYTF
TRBV7-6 TRBD2 CASSRTSGSGGGELFF
TRBV3-1 NA CASSQSRGEQFF
TRBV11-3 TRBD1 CASSPSGTGSYEQYF
TRBV9 TRBD1 CASSAADREYSTQHF
TRBV5-6 NA CASSLVGREETQYF
TRBV11-3 NA CASSLDTENWYQETQYF
TRBV7-3 NA CASSLGQPGDYGYTF
TRBV3-1 TRBD2 CASRETSGRRLGSTDTQYF
TRBV15 TRBD1 CATSRGLQGAIQDGYTF
TRBV5-5 TRBD1 CASSVGTGANEKLFF
TRBV20-1 NA CSASGELGYGYTF
TRBV3-1 NA CASSQVQLSTEAFF
TRBV12-3/TRBV12-4 NA CASSLKGWSYEQYF
TRBV20-1 NA CSMGRNSYEQYF
TRBV7-2 TRBD2 CASSPRTSGRIGEQFF
TRBV20-1 TRBD2 CSARELAGPGGQETQYF
TRBV5-1 TRBD2 CASSPGLADPSYNEQFF
TRBV10-3 TRBD1 CANSESQWRRQGEYEQYF
TRBV19 NA CASSIPEYNQPQHF
TRBV30 NA CAWSAGSSYNEQFF